The clone carrying this TCR beta chain was counted between two and nine times. The antigen is unknown. V dropped 6 bases and J dropped 11 bases, with 21 bases sitting between them. The CDR3 covers 15 residues. Looked up from germline, CDR1 is SGHTS and CDR2 is YDEGEE. The data stem from a study of T cells after yellow fever vaccination. Study-level findings and limits: Boosting was followed by the reappearance of most primary-vaccination clones (96% CD4, 88% CD8). In FACS-sorted repertoires, abundant clonotypes from the bulk population could appear as contaminants. A secondary response was less intense yet reached its peak sooner, at day 5 versus 15.

Conversion of TCR transcripts into cDNA relied on 5'RACE template switching, which added a universal primer site and UMIs. TCRdb ran MiXCR on the 5' RACE reads and lists one entry per CDR3 protein. The sample includes around 300,000 distinct CDR3 sequences, 4.1% of them seen just once. The sequence derives from a man younger than 30 who received the YFV17D yellow fever vaccine. This chain connects TRBV5-8 to TRBJ1-6; perhaps TRBD1 as D (6 bases). The sample in question was PBMCs, obtained 5 days after the yellow fever booster vaccination. The CDR3 region is CASIRQGGVPTPLHF. CDR3 coding DNA: TGTGCCAGCATCCGTCAAGGGGGAGTTCCTACACCCCTCCACTTT.